The source of this TCR beta chain is a study of cytomegalovirus exposure and HLA in healthy donors (dated by TCRdb to about 2017). Some background on the complete study: According to an earlier analysis of a few hundred of the donors, about 180 million T cells yielded roughly 100 million unique TCR beta sequences and about 280 Gb of sequence data. Around 320 gigabases of sequencing data and tens of millions of unique TCR sequences were included in an early release covering around 650 HLA-typed donors. Among a few hundred genotyped donors of the cohort, an average of about 240,000 unique TCR beta nucleotide sequences were sequenced per donor, about a sixth of them non-productive. Using immunosequencing, the study profiled T cell repertoires from 666 subjects and related those repertoires to cytomegalovirus serostatus. Four to six DR-DQ haplotypes were handled as single units for association and clustering, since linkage in the cohort was strong. To predict cytomegalovirus infection status, the study combined high-throughput TCR immunosequencing, statistical association of individual TCRs with disease status, and machine learning. The study aimed to test whether signatures of past pathogen exposure could be identified by cataloging public T cell receptors. All discovery cohort repertoires had been generated using a single sequencing platform. Rather than using new phenotypic data, the later analysis identified candidate immune exposures from TCR beta sequences and from how often those sequences occurred across donors. HLA typing included class I and class II loci at four-digit resolution. To study patterns of TCR occurrence, a later analysis re-analyzed previously published TCR beta repertoires from 666 donors and added high-resolution HLA genotyping. Among the roughly 400 genotyped donors, about 85% belonged to the genetic ancestry cluster associated with self-reported Caucasian donors. The number of typed donors differed by locus: roughly 620-630 for A, B, C, DRB1 and DQB1; some 540 for DQA1; over 600 for DPA1; and about 470 for DPB1. An earlier analysis of fewer than 750 of the donors used high-throughput TCR beta sequencing to judge whether each TCR beta V gene segment behaved as functional or pseudogenic. Alongside the repertoire data, information on donor age, sex, ethnicity and CMV serostatus was compiled. A later genetic analysis took genome-wide SNP genotypes for about 60% of the roughly 670 donors and used that subset as a discovery cohort. In addition to the first cohort of 500 to 850 subjects, a separate validation cohort of approximately 120 different subjects was used. What the study reported, not specific to this receptor: For the cohort, immune exposure information was limited to CMV serostatus. Because counts were too low, fewer than 20 rarely observed V segments, including chromosome 9 orphons, were excluded from the earlier analysis of 587 of the donors. In a later analysis, TCR association rates were found to vary across HLA loci, with the most associated TCRs seen for DRB1 alleles and the fewest for HLA-C alleles. In vitro tests confirmed that a few of the cytomegalovirus-associated TCR beta chains recognize cytomegalovirus antigens. Most TCR sequences were seen in very few donors, while some public TCRs were found in many individuals. In a later genetic analysis, a missense DCLRE1C variant was associated with V-gene and J-gene trimming of TCR beta chains, and the association was replicated in an independent cohort. Some IMGT-functional V segments, including TRBV6-2 and TRBV6-3, could not be told apart with the 87-base-pair reads, so those segments were excluded. In a later analysis, most CMV-associated TCR beta chains were found to appear HLA-restricted, with HLA associations seemingly driven largely by CMV exposure. A cluster of highly shared sequence variants was judged likely to be a technical artifact of the sequencing pipeline. Sequencing depth was assumed to be roughly uniform across donors in the presence/absence analyses, though that assumption may not hold. A further reported finding was that TCR beta sequences accurately predicted the HLA-A and HLA-B alleles for most subjects in the first cohort. In a later genetic analysis, fewer N-insertions in productive TCRs were reported among donors in an Asian-associated ancestry cluster than the approximately 670-donor mean. Correlated functional status among segregating V segments might be attributable to linkage disequilibrium, but an unknown experimental factor could not be ruled out. Specific HLA alleles were associated with roughly 16,000 TCR beta sequences at a false discovery rate of 0.05 in a later analysis. In the study, about 150 TCR beta chains were listed as associated with cytomegalovirus. The classifier was reported to diagnose cytomegalovirus status with high specificity and sensitivity in both the original cohort and the validation cohort. When HLA alleles, especially DR and DQ, strongly co-occurred, attributing TCR associations to individual alleles was difficult. Because HLA typing was missing for some donors at each locus, association tests included only the typed subset. Several of the top co-occurrence clusters appeared to be linked to parvovirus B19, influenza, CMV and Epstein-Barr virus, according to a later analysis. According to the authors, the approach could potentially be generalized to other disease states and immunological phenotypes. Only TCR beta chains were sequenced in this cohort, and the absence of alpha or paired-chain data limited detectable features. In an earlier analysis of some 540 of the donors, most TCR beta V segments appeared in productive rearrangements about 87% or about 30% of the time, broadly matching IMGT annotations. Compared with equally common non-associated chains, HLA-associated TCR beta chains in a later analysis were more clonally expanded and had lower generation probabilities.

The method was the immunoSEQ multiplex PCR assay. The multiplex PCR relied on a mix of 60 forward primers for TCR Vbeta segments and 13 reverse primers for TCR Jbeta segments. A multiplex PCR assay on genomic DNA amplified the CDR3 region of rearranged TCR beta genes. On the Illumina HiSeq System, the amplified TCR beta libraries were sequenced as 87-base-pair reads. Processing in the source paper ran as follows. A later analysis counted tens of millions of unique TCR beta chains across the 600 to 850 repertoires, and approximately 11 million of these chains were shared by at least two donors. To remove PCR and sequencing errors, raw reads were error-corrected and collapsed into unique sequences using a nearest-neighbor algorithm that merged closely related sequences. To assign V, D and J gene segments, CDR3 sequences were aligned to IMGT reference sequences. Each retained sequence needed at least a six-nucleotide match to both a V gene segment and a J gene segment. Rearrangements were called productive when the CDR3 lacked stop codons and stayed in frame with V and J; all others were non-productive. CDR3 was defined by IMGT convention, running from the second conserved V-encoded cysteine to the conserved J-encoded phenylalanine. The earlier analysis of approximately 590 of the donors excluded any sequence lacking an unambiguous match to a single V gene segment. An earlier analysis of about 590 of the donors classified V segments as functional when productive rearrangements were above 56.7% and as segregating when the standard deviation between donors was above 5%. A statistical classification framework was developed to diagnose cytomegalovirus status using the catalog of TCR beta chain sequences. V and J gene assignment, in a later analysis, came from comparing TCR nucleotide sequences with IMGT/GENE-DB human TR gene sequences. Using the TCRdist pipeline, a later analysis assigned CDR3 sequences along with most-parsimonious VDJ recombination scenarios. A later analysis defined each TCR beta chain by its CDR3 amino acid sequence plus V-gene family, and excluded reads lacking a unique V-gene family. A later analysis removed 450 to 600 highly shared, low-generation-probability nucleotide sequences to deal with suspected cross-contamination and a sequencing artifact. A later analysis calculated a clonal expansion index for each public chain from normalized within-repertoire ranks of inferred template counts. A later analysis computed generation probabilities with a VDJ recombination model fitted to out-of-frame rearrangements, and checked the results against IGoR. In a later analysis, TCR-TCR, TCR-HLA and TCR-CMV co-occurrence was scored with hypergeometric tests, and a repertoire-size bias correction was applied to TCR pairs. In a later analysis, false discovery rates were estimated by permuting HLA or CMV assignments 20 times. A later analysis grouped co-occurring TCRs with DBSCAN, adding TCRdist sequence similarity when clustering within HLA-allele-positive subsets. Co-occurrence clustering excluded repertoires with fewer than 30,000 or more than 120,000 public chains, plus five with anomalous nucleotide sharing. TCRdb took this table from immuneACCESS and kept in-frame rearrangements with V and J called. Such tables lack part of the clones; where checked against another copy, unresolved V genes explain under half of the gap, and the rest is unexplained. That table gives V, J and clone size, and the DNA gave D and trimming. Across this sample there are about 140,000 clones, with 79% seen only once. About 0.97% of the sample lies in the top ten.

With respect to this clone: Its antigen has not been determined. One base away there is no much larger clone; base qualities are not given.

Germline trimming: 1 base from V, 5 bases from J; junction bases outside gene matches: 9. The CDR3 contains 16 residues, cysteine and phenylalanine counted. Only the CDR3 portion is preserved as DNA: 48 bases, with reading frame beginning at the first base. CDR1 and CDR2 are read off the germline V gene (reference sequence) as PRHDT and FYEKMQ. The cohort comprised some 700 healthy bone marrow donors. Cohort members were all nominally healthy when sampled, although unrecorded immune exposures were likely present. The donor tested CMV seronegative and was one of the 352 seronegative cohort members. A peripheral blood sample was collected from each donor, and TCR beta sequencing was performed on peripheral blood mononuclear cells. The Qiagen DNeasy Blood Extraction Kit was used to extract genomic DNA from the blood cell samples.

The source of this sequence is a man between 18 and 29 years old in good health and CMV-seronegative. This chain is built from TRBV13 and TRBJ2-7; a stretch of 9 junction bases matches TRBD2. The specimen was PBMCs. CDR3 region: CASSLVAGGQVNEQYF. Read as DNA, the sequence is TGTGCCAGCAGCTTAGTTGCGGGGGGGCAGGTAAACGAGCAGTACTTC.